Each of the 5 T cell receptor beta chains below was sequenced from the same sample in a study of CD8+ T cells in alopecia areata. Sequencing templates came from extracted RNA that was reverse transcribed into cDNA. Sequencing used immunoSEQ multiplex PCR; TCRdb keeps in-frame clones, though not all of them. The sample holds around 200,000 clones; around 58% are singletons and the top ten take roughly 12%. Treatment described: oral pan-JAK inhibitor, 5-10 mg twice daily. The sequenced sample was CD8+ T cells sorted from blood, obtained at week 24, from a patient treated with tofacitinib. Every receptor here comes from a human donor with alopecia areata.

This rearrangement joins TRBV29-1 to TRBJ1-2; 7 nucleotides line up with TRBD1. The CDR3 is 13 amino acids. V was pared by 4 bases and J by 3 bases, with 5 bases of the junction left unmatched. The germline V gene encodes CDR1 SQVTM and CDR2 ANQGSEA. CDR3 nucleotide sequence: TGCAGCGTTGTCCGAGGACAGGACTATGGCTACACCTTC. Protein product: CSVVRGQDYGYTF.

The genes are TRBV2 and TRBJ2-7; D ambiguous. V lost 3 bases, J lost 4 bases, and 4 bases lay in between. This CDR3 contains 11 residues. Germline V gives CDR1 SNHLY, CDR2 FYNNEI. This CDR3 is CASSDQYEQYF. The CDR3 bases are TGTGCCAGCAGTGACCAATACGAGCAGTACTTC.

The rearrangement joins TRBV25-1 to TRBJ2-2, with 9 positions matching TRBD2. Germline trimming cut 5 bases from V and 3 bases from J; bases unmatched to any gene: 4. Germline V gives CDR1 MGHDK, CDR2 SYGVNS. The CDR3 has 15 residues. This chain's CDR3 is CASSISSGDTGELFF. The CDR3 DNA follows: TGTGCCAGCAGTATATCTAGCGGGGACACCGGGGAGCTGTTTTTT.

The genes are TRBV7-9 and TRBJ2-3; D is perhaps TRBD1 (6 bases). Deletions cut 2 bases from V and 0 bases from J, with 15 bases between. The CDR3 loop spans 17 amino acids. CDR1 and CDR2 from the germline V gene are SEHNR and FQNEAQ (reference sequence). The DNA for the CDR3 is TGTGCCAGCAGCTTACCCCTCGAGGGGGACAGCACAGATACGCAGTATTTT. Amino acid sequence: CASSLPLEGDSTDTQYF.

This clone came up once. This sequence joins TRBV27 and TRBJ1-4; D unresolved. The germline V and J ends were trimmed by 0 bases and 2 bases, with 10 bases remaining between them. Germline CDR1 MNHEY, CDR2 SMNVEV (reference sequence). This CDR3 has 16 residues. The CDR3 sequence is CASSLSLQWTNEKLFF. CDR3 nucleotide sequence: TGTGCCAGCAGTTTATCTCTACAGTGGACTAATGAAAAACTGTTTTTT.